This T cell receptor (beta chain) comes out of a study of blood T cell repertoires in COVID-19. The overall study: COVID-19 samples collected from the United States, Italy and Spain covered acute and convalescent phases. The analysed material was cDNA or gDNA that came from T cells, B-cell-depleted T cells, or PBMCs.

Authors' data handling: From reference gene primer amplification, estimates of nucleated cell counts were derived. Libraries were prepared by immunoSEQ multiplex PCR; TCRdb keeps only in-frame clonotypes and omits some of them. The V and J calls and clone size come from that table; D and trimming were worked out from the DNA. The sample contains about 240,000 clones, roughly 80% of which appear only once. The length of the CDR3 is 12 residues. Germline values: CDR1 MNHNY, CDR2 SVGAGI (reference sequence). Trimming at V came to 8 bases and at J to 8 bases, leaving 6 bases not matched to a gene. This TCR was sampled from a woman of 80 years or more with acute or convalescent COVID-19. The V gene is TRBV6-6, the J gene TRBJ2-1; 7 bases line up with TRBD2. The sequenced sample consisted of peripheral blood. This CDR3 is CASGGGWHEQFF. DNA of the CDR3: TGTGCCAGCGGGGGGGGTTGGCATGAGCAGTTCTTC.